Listed below are T cell receptor beta chains from one sample, sequenced in a study of cytomegalovirus exposure and HLA in healthy donors. Sequencing used immunoSEQ multiplex PCR; TCRdb keeps in-frame clones, though not all of them. The sample records 90,000 to 120,000 clones, about 75% being singletons. Sequences were obtained from PBMCs. These receptors were collected from a woman between 18 and 30 years old in good health and CMV-seropositive. Each CDR3 is given with its conserved first and last residue. Fields, in order: D gene, V gene, clone size, J gene, CDR3 DNA, CDR3 protein. D genes are given only for firm matches. Clone size is given for some rows only: seen once, a few or many times, or a class if the clone is expanded.

d_gene: .; v_gene: TRBV15; abundance: .; j_gene: TRBJ1-4; CDR3nt: TGTGCCACCAGCACCCCTAAGGGGGTTTGGGGTAATGAAAAACTGTTTTTT; CDR3aa: CATSTPKGVWGNEKLFF
d_gene: .; v_gene: TRBV29-1; abundance: .; j_gene: TRBJ2-1; CDR3nt: TGCAGCGTTGAGGGCGAAGTATATCGGTTCTTC; CDR3aa: CSVEGEVYRFF
d_gene: .; v_gene: TRBV9; abundance: .; j_gene: TRBJ2-3; CDR3nt: TGTGCCAGCAGCGTAACGACTACTGATCCGACAGATACGCAGTATTTT; CDR3aa: CASSVTTTDPTDTQYF
d_gene: .; v_gene: TRBV29-1; abundance: few; j_gene: TRBJ2-7; CDR3nt: TGCAGCGCCACGACAGTTCGTGGGGAGCAGTACTTC; CDR3aa: CSATTVRGEQYF
d_gene: TRBD2; v_gene: TRBV30; abundance: .; j_gene: TRBJ2-3; CDR3nt: TGTGCCTGGAGTGCAACTAGCGGCACAGATACGCAGTATTTT; CDR3aa: CAWSATSGTDTQYF
d_gene: TRBD1; v_gene: TRBV27; abundance: .; j_gene: TRBJ2-7; CDR3nt: TGTGCCAGCAGTTTTAACAGGGGCCACGAGCAGTACTTC; CDR3aa: CASSFNRGHEQYF
d_gene: .; v_gene: TRBV9; abundance: .; j_gene: TRBJ1-6; CDR3nt: TGTGCCAGCAGCTTAGAAGAGGCCGTGTCGGTTTCACCCCTCCACTTT; CDR3aa: CASSLEEAVSVSPLHF
d_gene: TRBD1; v_gene: TRBV6-6; abundance: .; j_gene: TRBJ2-7; CDR3nt: TGTGCCAGCAGTTCCGGGACAGGGGGACACGAGCAGTACTTC; CDR3aa: CASSSGTGGHEQYF
d_gene: TRBD2; v_gene: TRBV2; abundance: few; j_gene: TRBJ2-7; CDR3nt: TGTGCCAGCAACCCCACTAGCGGGAGATACGAGCAGTACTTC; CDR3aa: CASNPTSGRYEQYF
d_gene: TRBD1; v_gene: TRBV19; abundance: once; j_gene: TRBJ2-3; CDR3nt: TGTGCCAGTAGTGGCCCCGGGACAGCCTCCGATACGCAGTATTTT; CDR3aa: CASSGPGTASDTQYF
d_gene: .; v_gene: TRBV9; abundance: .; j_gene: TRBJ1-1; CDR3nt: TGTGCCAGCAGCGTAGGCGGGGGACGGGGGAACACTGAAGCTTTCTTT; CDR3aa: CASSVGGGRGNTEAFF
d_gene: TRBD2; v_gene: TRBV28; abundance: .; j_gene: TRBJ2-7; CDR3nt: TGTGCCAGCAGTTTAAGCGGGAGTTCCTACGAGCAGTACTTC; CDR3aa: CASSLSGSSYEQYF
d_gene: .; v_gene: TRBV29-1; abundance: .; j_gene: TRBJ2-3; CDR3nt: TGCAGCGTTGAAGGCGCGCGTAGAGGGTCTAGCACAGATACGCAGTATTTT; CDR3aa: CSVEGARRGSSTDTQYF
d_gene: TRBD2; v_gene: TRBV9; abundance: .; j_gene: TRBJ2-1; CDR3nt: TGTGCCAGCAGCGTAGTTGTTGCGGGAGCTCGTAATGAGCAGTTCTTC; CDR3aa: CASSVVVAGARNEQFF
d_gene: .; v_gene: TRBV7-9; abundance: .; j_gene: TRBJ1-1; CDR3nt: TGTGCCAGCAGCCCCCCCGGGGGGACTGAAGCTTTCTTT; CDR3aa: CASSPPGGTEAFF
d_gene: .; v_gene: TRBV19; abundance: .; j_gene: TRBJ2-1; CDR3nt: TGTGCCAGTAGTTACCCTTCTGCGGGTGAGCAGTTCTTC; CDR3aa: CASSYPSAGEQFF
d_gene: .; v_gene: TRBV15; abundance: .; j_gene: TRBJ2-7; CDR3nt: TGTGCCACCAGCAGAGACCAGGGGGGCTACGAGCAGTACTTC; CDR3aa: CATSRDQGGYEQYF
d_gene: .; v_gene: TRBV7-3; abundance: .; j_gene: TRBJ2-3; CDR3nt: TGTGCCAGCAGCGAAGGGGCAAGGGCAGATACGCAGTATTTT; CDR3aa: CASSEGARADTQYF
d_gene: .; v_gene: TRBV27; abundance: .; j_gene: TRBJ1-1; CDR3nt: TGTGCCAGCAGTTTCATTGGGGCGAACACTGAAGCTTTCTTT; CDR3aa: CASSFIGANTEAFF
d_gene: TRBD2; v_gene: TRBV5-1; abundance: .; j_gene: TRBJ2-3; CDR3nt: TGCGCCAGCAGCTTAGCGGGAAAAGTTGCAGATACGCAGTATTTT; CDR3aa: CASSLAGKVADTQYF
d_gene: .; v_gene: TRBV4-1; abundance: few; j_gene: TRBJ1-5; CDR3nt: TGCGCCAGCAGCCAAGACAGGGTGTATAGCAATCAGCCCCAGCATTTT; CDR3aa: CASSQDRVYSNQPQHF
d_gene: .; v_gene: TRBV7-9; abundance: .; j_gene: TRBJ1-2; CDR3nt: TGTGCCAGCAGCTTAGAGTGGGAGGGCTACACCTTC; CDR3aa: CASSLEWEGYTF
d_gene: TRBD1; v_gene: TRBV6-6; abundance: .; j_gene: TRBJ1-4; CDR3nt: TGTGCCAGCCGCCTGTCGGGACAGGGGGGCGAAAAACTGTTTTTT; CDR3aa: CASRLSGQGGEKLFF
d_gene: .; v_gene: TRBV2; abundance: .; j_gene: TRBJ1-2; CDR3nt: TGTGCCAGCAGTGAAGTGCGGGCTAACTATGGCTACACCTTC; CDR3aa: CASSEVRANYGYTF
d_gene: .; v_gene: TRBV9; abundance: .; j_gene: TRBJ1-3; CDR3nt: TGTGCCAGCAGCGTAGTGGCGGACAGCTCTGGAAACACCATATATTTT; CDR3aa: CASSVVADSSGNTIYF